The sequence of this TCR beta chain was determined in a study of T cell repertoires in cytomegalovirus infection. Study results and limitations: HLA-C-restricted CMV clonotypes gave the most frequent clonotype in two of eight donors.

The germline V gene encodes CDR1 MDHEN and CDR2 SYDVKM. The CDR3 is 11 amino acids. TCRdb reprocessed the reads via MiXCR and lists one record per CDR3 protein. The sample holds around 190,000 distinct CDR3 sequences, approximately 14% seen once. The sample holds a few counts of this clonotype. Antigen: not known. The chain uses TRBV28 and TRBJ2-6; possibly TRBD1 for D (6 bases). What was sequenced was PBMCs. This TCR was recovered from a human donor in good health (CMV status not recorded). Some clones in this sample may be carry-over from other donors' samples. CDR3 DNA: TGTGGGACAGAGGGGGCCAACGTCCTGACTTTC. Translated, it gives CGTEGANVLTF.